These T cell receptor beta chains were read from a single sample in a study of T cells in Graves' hyperthyroidism and ophthalmopathy. Via MiXCR, TCRdb re-called the multiplex PCR reads, giving one row per CDR3 protein. The table lists 220,000 or so distinct CDR3 sequences, about a sixth of them singletons. Sequencing input: blood. These receptors all come from a young woman with Graves' ophthalmopathy. Both conserved end residues are part of each CDR3. A D gene is named only where the DNA matches it firmly. Clone size appears in some rows only: once, few, many, or a class for an expanded clone.

v_call: TRBV20-1
d_call: -
clone_size: many
j_call: TRBJ1-1
cdr3_nt: TGCAGTGCTAACGTCGGCAGACACACTGAAGCTTTCTTT
cdr3_aa: CSANVGRHTEAFF

v_call: TRBV15
d_call: -
clone_size: many
j_call: TRBJ2-3
cdr3_nt: TGTGCCACCAGCAGATTATCGGATACGCAGTATTTT
cdr3_aa: CATSRLSDTQYF

v_call: TRBV5-1
d_call: TRBD1
clone_size: many
j_call: TRBJ1-6
cdr3_nt: TGCGCCAGCAGCTCGACAGGGCCGGGTAATTCACCCCTCCACTTT
cdr3_aa: CASSSTGPGNSPLHF

v_call: TRBV20-1
d_call: -
clone_size: many
j_call: TRBJ1-1
cdr3_nt: TGCAGTGCTAGAGCCGGTGGGCATATAATCGCCGCTGAAGCTTTCTTT
cdr3_aa: CSARAGGHIIAAEAFF

v_call: TRBV3-1
d_call: -
clone_size: many
j_call: TRBJ1-1
cdr3_nt: TGTGCCAGCAGCCAAGATCCCTATACAGGGAGAGAAGCTTTCTTT
cdr3_aa: CASSQDPYTGREAFF

v_call: TRBV6-1
d_call: -
clone_size: many
j_call: TRBJ1-1
cdr3_nt: TGTGCCAGCAGTGCCCTATTGGGGGACACTGAAGCTTTCTTT
cdr3_aa: CASSALLGDTEAFF

v_call: TRBV6-1
d_call: TRBD1
clone_size: many
j_call: TRBJ2-2
cdr3_nt: TGTGCCAGCAGTGGACGACAGGGTATCCTGACCGGGGAGCTGTTTTTT
cdr3_aa: CASSGRQGILTGELFF

v_call: TRBV12-3/TRBV12-4
d_call: -
clone_size: many
j_call: TRBJ1-2
cdr3_nt: TGTGCCAGCAGTTTGGAGTCAGACTATGGCTACACCTTC
cdr3_aa: CASSLESDYGYTF

v_call: TRBV5-1
d_call: -
clone_size: many
j_call: TRBJ1-2
cdr3_nt: TGCGCCAGCAGCCCCTTGGGTAGGAGCTATGGCTACACCTTC
cdr3_aa: CASSPLGRSYGYTF

v_call: TRBV29-1
d_call: -
clone_size: few
j_call: TRBJ2-2
cdr3_nt: TGCAGCGTTGTCCTCCAGGCTCAAACCGGGGAGCTGTTTTTT
cdr3_aa: CSVVLQAQTGELFF

v_call: TRBV27
d_call: -
clone_size: few
j_call: TRBJ1-1
cdr3_nt: TGTGTCAGCAGTTGGGGGGGGGTCAACACTGAAGCTTTCTTT
cdr3_aa: CVSSWGGVNTEAFF

v_call: TRBV24-1
d_call: -
clone_size: -
j_call: TRBJ2-5
cdr3_nt: TGTGCCACCAGTGCCCTGGGGGGATGGGGCCAAGAGACCCAGTACTTC
cdr3_aa: CATSALGGWGQETQYF

v_call: TRBV9
d_call: TRBD1
clone_size: many
j_call: TRBJ2-2
cdr3_nt: TGTGCCAGCAGCTCCCGGGACAGGGTTTTGAGCGGGGAGCTGTTTTTT
cdr3_aa: CASSSRDRVLSGELFF

v_call: TRBV5-6
d_call: TRBD2
clone_size: few
j_call: TRBJ2-1
cdr3_nt: TGTGCCAGCAGCTTCCAAAGCGGGGGCTACAATGAGCAGTTCTTC
cdr3_aa: CASSFQSGGYNEQFF

v_call: TRBV13
d_call: -
clone_size: many
j_call: TRBJ1-1
cdr3_nt: TGTGCCAGCAGCTTAGTGTGGACCAAAAACACTGAAGCTTTCTTT
cdr3_aa: CASSLVWTKNTEAFF

v_call: TRBV7-8
d_call: TRBD1
clone_size: many
j_call: TRBJ2-1
cdr3_nt: TGTGCCAGCAGCTCCCCGGGACAGGGATATGAGCAGTTCTTC
cdr3_aa: CASSSPGQGYEQFF

v_call: TRBV2
d_call: -
clone_size: many
j_call: TRBJ1-2
cdr3_nt: TGTGCCAGCGGGCCGGGCTACACCTTC
cdr3_aa: CASGPGYTF

v_call: TRBV15
d_call: TRBD2
clone_size: many
j_call: TRBJ2-7
cdr3_nt: TGTGCCACCAGCAGAGACCGGGGATTTCGCGGGGGGGCCAACGAGCAGTACTTC
cdr3_aa: CATSRDRGFRGGANEQYF

v_call: TRBV3-1
d_call: -
clone_size: many
j_call: TRBJ2-7
cdr3_nt: TGTGCCAGCAGCCAAGGGGGCCACGAGCAGTACTTC
cdr3_aa: CASSQGGHEQYF

v_call: TRBV24-1
d_call: TRBD2
clone_size: few
j_call: TRBJ2-2
cdr3_nt: TGTGCCACCAGTGACCGTCGGACTAGCGGGGGGGCCTACACCGGGGAGCTGTTTTTT
cdr3_aa: CATSDRRTSGGAYTGELFF

v_call: TRBV7-2
d_call: TRBD2
clone_size: many
j_call: TRBJ2-3
cdr3_nt: TGTGCCAGCAACCCCGGGACTAGCGGTTTAGATACGCAGTATTTT
cdr3_aa: CASNPGTSGLDTQYF

v_call: TRBV19
d_call: TRBD2
clone_size: many
j_call: TRBJ2-3
cdr3_nt: TGTGCCAGTAGTTTACGGACTAGCGGGAGGGCCGCAGATACGCAGTATTTT
cdr3_aa: CASSLRTSGRAADTQYF

v_call: TRBV12-3/TRBV12-4
d_call: -
clone_size: many
j_call: TRBJ2-1
cdr3_nt: TGTGCCAGCAGTCGTCTGATCAATGAGCAGTTCTTC
cdr3_aa: CASSRLINEQFF

v_call: TRBV3-1
d_call: TRBD2
clone_size: many
j_call: TRBJ2-3
cdr3_nt: TGTGCCAGCAGCCAAGTTGGGAGGGGTGCAGATACGCAGTATTTT
cdr3_aa: CASSQVGRGADTQYF

v_call: TRBV28
d_call: -
clone_size: -
j_call: TRBJ1-5
cdr3_nt: TGTGCCAGCAGTAGGGGACGTAATCAGCCCCAGCATTTT
cdr3_aa: CASSRGRNQPQHF

v_call: TRBV2
d_call: TRBD2
clone_size: many
j_call: TRBJ2-1
cdr3_nt: TGTGCCAGCAGTGCCCCTAGCGGGGGCTCCTACAATGAGCAGTTCTTC
cdr3_aa: CASSAPSGGSYNEQFF

v_call: TRBV7-9
d_call: -
clone_size: many
j_call: TRBJ1-4
cdr3_nt: TGTGCCAGCAGCTTCGAGACAGAGACAAATGAAAAACTGTTTTTT
cdr3_aa: CASSFETETNEKLFF

v_call: TRBV12-3/TRBV12-4
d_call: TRBD1
clone_size: many
j_call: TRBJ1-5
cdr3_nt: TGTGCCAGCAGTCCCTCCCGACAGGGTCCGTATAACAATCAGCCCCAGCATTTT
cdr3_aa: CASSPSRQGPYNNQPQHF

v_call: TRBV9
d_call: -
clone_size: -
j_call: TRBJ2-2
cdr3_nt: TGTGCCAGCAGCGTTGGTACCCAGAACACCGGGGAGCTGTTTTTT
cdr3_aa: CASSVGTQNTGELFF

v_call: TRBV14
d_call: -
clone_size: many
j_call: TRBJ2-2
cdr3_nt: TGTGCCAGCAGCCGGTTTGCGGCCACCGGGGAGCTGTTTTTT
cdr3_aa: CASSRFAATGELFF

v_call: TRBV20-1
d_call: TRBD1
clone_size: many
j_call: TRBJ1-1
cdr3_nt: TGCAGTGCAACTACAGGGGGCACTGAAGCTTTCTTT
cdr3_aa: CSATTGGTEAFF

v_call: TRBV3-1
d_call: -
clone_size: few
j_call: TRBJ1-2
cdr3_nt: TGTGCCAGCAGTACGGTCAGGGATTCTGGCTACACCTTC
cdr3_aa: CASSTVRDSGYTF

v_call: TRBV5-1
d_call: -
clone_size: many
j_call: TRBJ1-1
cdr3_nt: TGCGCCAGCAGCTACGGGGCCACTGAAGCTTTCTTT
cdr3_aa: CASSYGATEAFF

v_call: TRBV5-4
d_call: TRBD2
clone_size: many
j_call: TRBJ2-3
cdr3_nt: TGTGCCAGCAGCCCGGGACTAGCGGGAGGGAGGGCAGATACGCAGTATTTT
cdr3_aa: CASSPGLAGGRADTQYF

v_call: TRBV20-1
d_call: TRBD1
clone_size: -
j_call: TRBJ1-4
cdr3_nt: TGCAGTGCTAGAGATCCAGGGGGCGGTGAAAAACTGTTTTTT
cdr3_aa: CSARDPGGGEKLFF

v_call: TRBV10-3
d_call: TRBD2
clone_size: many
j_call: TRBJ2-3
cdr3_nt: TGTGCCATCAGTGAGACTAGCGGGACGAGCACAGATACGCAGTATTTT
cdr3_aa: CAISETSGTSTDTQYF

v_call: TRBV2
d_call: TRBD2
clone_size: many
j_call: TRBJ2-4
cdr3_nt: TGTGCCAGCAGTGAATCCCCACTAGCGTTTCTTACCAAAAACATTCAGTACTTC
cdr3_aa: CASSESPLAFLTKNIQYF

v_call: TRBV28
d_call: TRBD2
clone_size: -
j_call: TRBJ2-5
cdr3_nt: TGTGCCAGCAGTTCAGTAGGGACTAGCCGGGAGACCCAGTACTTC
cdr3_aa: CASSSVGTSRETQYF

v_call: TRBV11-2
d_call: -
clone_size: many
j_call: TRBJ1-2
cdr3_nt: TGTGCCAGCAGCTTAGGGTACTATGGCTACACCTTC
cdr3_aa: CASSLGYYGYTF